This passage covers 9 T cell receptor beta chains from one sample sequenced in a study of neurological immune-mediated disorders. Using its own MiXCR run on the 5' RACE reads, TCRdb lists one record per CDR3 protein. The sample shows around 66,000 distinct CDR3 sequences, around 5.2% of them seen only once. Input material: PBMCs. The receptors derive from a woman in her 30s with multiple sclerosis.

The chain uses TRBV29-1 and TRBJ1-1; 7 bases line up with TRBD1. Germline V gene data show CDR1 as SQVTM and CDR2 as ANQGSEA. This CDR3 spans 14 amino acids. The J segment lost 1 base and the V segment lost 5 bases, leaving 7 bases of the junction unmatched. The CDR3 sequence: CSVIVRGKNTEAFF. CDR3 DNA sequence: TGCAGCGTTATTGTCAGGGGGAAGAACACTGAAGCTTTCTTT.

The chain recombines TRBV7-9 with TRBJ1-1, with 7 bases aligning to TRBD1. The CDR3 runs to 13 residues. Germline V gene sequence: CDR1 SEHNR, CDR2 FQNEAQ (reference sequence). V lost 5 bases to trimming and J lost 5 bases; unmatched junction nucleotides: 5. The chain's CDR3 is CASSPGGHTEAFF. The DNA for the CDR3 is TGTGCCAGCAGCCCAGGGGGGCATACTGAAGCTTTCTTT.

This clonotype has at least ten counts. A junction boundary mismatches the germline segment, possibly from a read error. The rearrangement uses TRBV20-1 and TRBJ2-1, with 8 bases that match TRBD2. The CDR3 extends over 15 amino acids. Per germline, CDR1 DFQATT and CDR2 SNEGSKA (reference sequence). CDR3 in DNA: TGCAGTGCCAGAGTGCGCGGGGGGAACTACAATGAGCAGTTCTTC. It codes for CSARVRGGNYNEQFF.

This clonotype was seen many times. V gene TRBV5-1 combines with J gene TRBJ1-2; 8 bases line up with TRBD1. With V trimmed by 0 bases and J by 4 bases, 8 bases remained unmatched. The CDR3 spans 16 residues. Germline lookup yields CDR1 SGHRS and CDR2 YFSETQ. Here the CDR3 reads CASSLEAGGSGYGYTF. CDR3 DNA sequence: TGCGCCAGCAGCTTGGAGGCAGGGGGCTCAGGCTATGGCTACACCTTC.

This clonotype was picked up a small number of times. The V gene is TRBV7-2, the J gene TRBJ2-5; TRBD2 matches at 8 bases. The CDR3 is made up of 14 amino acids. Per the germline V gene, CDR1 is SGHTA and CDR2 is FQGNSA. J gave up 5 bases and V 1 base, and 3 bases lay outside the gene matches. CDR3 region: CASSLETSVETQYF. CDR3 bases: TGTGCCAGCAGCTTAGAGACTAGCGTGGAGACCCAGTACTTC.

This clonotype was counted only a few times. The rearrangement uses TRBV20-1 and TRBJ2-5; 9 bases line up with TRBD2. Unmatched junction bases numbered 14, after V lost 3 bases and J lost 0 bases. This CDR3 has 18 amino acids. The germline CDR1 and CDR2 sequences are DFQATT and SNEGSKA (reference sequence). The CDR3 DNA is TGCAGTGCTAGGAGAGTAGCGGGGGTAGGGTCGTACCAAGAGACCCAGTACTTC. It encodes CSARRVAGVGSYQETQYF.

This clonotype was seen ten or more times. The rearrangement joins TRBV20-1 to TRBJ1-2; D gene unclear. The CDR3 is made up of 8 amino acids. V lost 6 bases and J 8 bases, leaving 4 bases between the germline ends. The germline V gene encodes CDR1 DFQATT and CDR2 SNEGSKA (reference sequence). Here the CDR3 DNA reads TGCAGTGCCCTCGGCTACACCTTC. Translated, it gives CSALGYTF.

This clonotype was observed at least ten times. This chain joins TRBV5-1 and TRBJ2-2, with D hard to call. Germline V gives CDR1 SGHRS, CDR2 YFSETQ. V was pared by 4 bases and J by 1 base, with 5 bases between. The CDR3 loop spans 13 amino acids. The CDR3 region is CASSLGNTGELFF. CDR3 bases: TGCGCCAGCAGCCTTGGGAACACCGGGGAGCTGTTTTTT.

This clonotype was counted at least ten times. The CDR3 DNA follows: TGTGCCAGCAGCTCCTATGGGGACCCGGGAGAGACCCAGTACTTC. Residues: CASSSYGDPGETQYF. The rearrangement uses TRBV7-9 and TRBJ2-5; D may match TRBD1 or TRBD2 (5 bases each). The CDR3 loop spans 15 amino acids. CDR1 is SEHNR and CDR2 is FQNEAQ in the germline V gene (reference sequence). V lost 4 bases and J 4 bases, leaving 16 bases between the germline ends.